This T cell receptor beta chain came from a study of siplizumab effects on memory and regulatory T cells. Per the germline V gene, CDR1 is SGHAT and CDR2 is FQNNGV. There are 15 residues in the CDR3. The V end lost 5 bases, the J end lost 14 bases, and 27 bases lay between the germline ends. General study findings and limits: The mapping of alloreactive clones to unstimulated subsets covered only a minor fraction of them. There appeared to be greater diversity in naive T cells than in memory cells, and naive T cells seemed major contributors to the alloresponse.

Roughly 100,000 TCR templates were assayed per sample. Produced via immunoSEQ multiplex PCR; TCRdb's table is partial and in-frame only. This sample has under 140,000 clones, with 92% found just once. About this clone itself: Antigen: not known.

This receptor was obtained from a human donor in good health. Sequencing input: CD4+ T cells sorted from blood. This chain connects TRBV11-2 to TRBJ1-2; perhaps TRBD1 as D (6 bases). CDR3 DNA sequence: TGTGCCAGCAGCCCCACGGGGGGGCGTTGGGGAGAGAGGACCTTC. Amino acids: CASSPTGGRWGERTF.